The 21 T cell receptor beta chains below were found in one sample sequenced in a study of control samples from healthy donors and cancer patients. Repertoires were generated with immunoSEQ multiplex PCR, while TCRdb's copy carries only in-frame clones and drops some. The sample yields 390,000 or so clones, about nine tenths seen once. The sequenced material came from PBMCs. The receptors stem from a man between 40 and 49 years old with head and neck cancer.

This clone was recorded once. The CDR3 DNA reads TGTGCCAGTAGTGCCTCCGGGACAGGGACCTACGAGCAGTACTTC. It yields the protein CASSASGTGTYEQYF. The chain has TRBV19 and TRBJ2-7, with 9 bases aligning to TRBD1. The CDR3 loop spans 15 amino acids. CDR1 LNHDA and CDR2 SQIVND come from the germline V gene (reference sequence). Trimming cost V 5 bases and J 2 bases; bases outside gene matches: 7.

CDR3 sequence reads: CASGQGAYGYTF. CDR3 DNA: TGTGCCAGCGGACAGGGGGCGTATGGCTACACCTTC. The chain is built from TRBV2 and TRBJ1-2; 11 nucleotides match TRBD1. Losses at the gene ends were 8 bases for V and 5 bases for J; bases not matched to a gene: 1. Per the germline V gene, CDR1 is SNHLY and CDR2 is FYNNEI. This CDR3 comprises 12 residues.

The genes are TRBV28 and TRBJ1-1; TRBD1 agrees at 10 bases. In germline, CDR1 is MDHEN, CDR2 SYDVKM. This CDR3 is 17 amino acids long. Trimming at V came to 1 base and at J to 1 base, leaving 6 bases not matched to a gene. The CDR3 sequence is CASSLSGTGEANTEAFF. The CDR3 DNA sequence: TGTGCCAGCAGTTTATCCGGGACAGGGGAGGCGAACACTGAAGCTTTCTTT.

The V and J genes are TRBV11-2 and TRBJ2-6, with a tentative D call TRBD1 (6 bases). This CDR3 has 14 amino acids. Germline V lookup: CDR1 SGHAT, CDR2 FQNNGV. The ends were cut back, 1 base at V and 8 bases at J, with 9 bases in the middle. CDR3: CASSLAGQTNVLTF. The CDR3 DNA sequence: TGTGCCAGCAGCTTAGCAGGACAGACCAACGTCCTGACTTTC.

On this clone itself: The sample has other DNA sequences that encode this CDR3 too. In nucleotides, the CDR3 is TGTGCCAGCAGCTTAGGGCTAGCGGGAGGTCGAACCGGGGAGCTGTTTTTT. Its protein product is CASSLGLAGGRTGELFF. The chain uses TRBV7-2 and TRBJ2-2, with 11 bases that match TRBD2. The germline gives CDR1 SGHTA, CDR2 FQGNSA. The V gene end was trimmed by 1 base and the J gene end by 5 bases; junction bases not matched to a gene: 6. There are 17 residues in the CDR3.

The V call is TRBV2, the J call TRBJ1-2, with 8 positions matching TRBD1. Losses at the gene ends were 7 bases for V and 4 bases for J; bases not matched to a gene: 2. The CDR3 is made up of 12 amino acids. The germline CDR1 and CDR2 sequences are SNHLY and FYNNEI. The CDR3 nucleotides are TGTGCCAGCAACACAGGGGGCTATGGCTACACCTTC. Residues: CASNTGGYGYTF.

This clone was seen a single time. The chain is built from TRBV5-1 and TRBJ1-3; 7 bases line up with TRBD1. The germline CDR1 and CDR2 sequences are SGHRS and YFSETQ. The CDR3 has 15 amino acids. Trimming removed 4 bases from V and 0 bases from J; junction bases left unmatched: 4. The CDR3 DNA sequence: TGCGCCAGCAGCCCGGGACAGCTCTCTGGAAACACCATATATTTT. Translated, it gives CASSPGQLSGNTIYF.

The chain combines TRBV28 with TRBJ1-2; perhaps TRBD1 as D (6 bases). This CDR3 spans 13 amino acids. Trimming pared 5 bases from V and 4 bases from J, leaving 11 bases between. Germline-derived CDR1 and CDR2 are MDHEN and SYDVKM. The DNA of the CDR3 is TGTGCCAGCAGTAAGACAGGAGGCTATGGCTACACCTTC. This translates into CASSKTGGYGYTF.

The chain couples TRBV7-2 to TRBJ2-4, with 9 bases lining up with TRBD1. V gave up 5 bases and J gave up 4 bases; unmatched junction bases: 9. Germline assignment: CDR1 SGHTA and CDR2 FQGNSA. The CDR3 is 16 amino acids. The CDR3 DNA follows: TGTGCCAGCAGCCCAATCCGGACAGGGGTAAAAAACATTCAGTACTTC. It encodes CASSPIRTGVKNIQYF.

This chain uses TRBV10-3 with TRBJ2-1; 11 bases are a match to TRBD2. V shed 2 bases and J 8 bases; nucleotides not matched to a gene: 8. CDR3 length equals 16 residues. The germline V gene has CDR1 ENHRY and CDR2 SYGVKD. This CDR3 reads CAISEPGTSGIDEQFF. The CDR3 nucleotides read TGTGCCATCAGTGAGCCCGGGACTAGCGGTATCGATGAGCAGTTCTTC.

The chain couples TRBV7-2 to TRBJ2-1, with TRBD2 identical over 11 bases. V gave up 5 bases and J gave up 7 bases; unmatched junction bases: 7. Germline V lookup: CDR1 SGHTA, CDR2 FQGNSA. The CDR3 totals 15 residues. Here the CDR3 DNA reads TGTGCCAGCAGCACCGGACTAGCGGGCATAAATGAGCAGTTCTTC. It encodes CASSTGLAGINEQFF.

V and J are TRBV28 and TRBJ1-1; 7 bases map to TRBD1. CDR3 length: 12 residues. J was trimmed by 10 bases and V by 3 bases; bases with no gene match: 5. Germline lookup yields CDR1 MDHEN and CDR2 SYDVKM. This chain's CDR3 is CASSFGQGGAFF. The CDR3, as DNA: TGTGCCAGCAGTTTTGGTCAGGGGGGAGCTTTCTTT.

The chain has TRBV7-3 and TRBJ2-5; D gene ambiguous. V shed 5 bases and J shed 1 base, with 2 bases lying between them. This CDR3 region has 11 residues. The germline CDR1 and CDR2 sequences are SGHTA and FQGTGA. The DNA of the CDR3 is TGTGCCAGCAGCCCCCAAGAGACCCAGTACTTC. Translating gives CASSPQETQYF. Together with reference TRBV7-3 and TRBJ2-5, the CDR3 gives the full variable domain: GAGVSQTPSNKVTEKGKYVELRCDPISGHTALYWYRQSLGQGPEFLIYFQGTGAADDSGLPNDRFFAVRPEGSVSTLKIQRTERGDSAVYLCASSPQETQYFGPGTRLLVL.

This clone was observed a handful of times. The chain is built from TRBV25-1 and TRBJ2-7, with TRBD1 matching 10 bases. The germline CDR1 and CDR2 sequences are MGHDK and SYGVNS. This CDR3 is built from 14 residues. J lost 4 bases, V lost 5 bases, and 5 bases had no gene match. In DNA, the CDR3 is TGTGCCAGCAGTAACCGGGACAGGGGTTACGAGCAGTACTTC. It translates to CASSNRDRGYEQYF.

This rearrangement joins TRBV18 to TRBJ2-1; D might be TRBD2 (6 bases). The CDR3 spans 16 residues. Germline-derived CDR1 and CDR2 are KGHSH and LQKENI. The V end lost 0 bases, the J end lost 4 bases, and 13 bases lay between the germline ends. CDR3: CASSPPRDGLYNEQFF. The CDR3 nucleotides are TGTGCCAGCTCACCACCCCGGGACGGACTATACAATGAGCAGTTCTTC.

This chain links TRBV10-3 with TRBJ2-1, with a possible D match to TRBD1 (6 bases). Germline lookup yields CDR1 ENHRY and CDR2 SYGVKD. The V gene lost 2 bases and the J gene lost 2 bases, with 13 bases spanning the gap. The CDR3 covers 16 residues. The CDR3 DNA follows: TGTGCCATCAGTGAGCCCCAGGGGAGCCCCTACAATGAGCAGTTCTTC. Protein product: CAISEPQGSPYNEQFF.

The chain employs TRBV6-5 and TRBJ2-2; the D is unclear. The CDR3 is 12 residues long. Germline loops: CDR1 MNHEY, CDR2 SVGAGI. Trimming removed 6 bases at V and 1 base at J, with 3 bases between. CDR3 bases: TGTGCCAGCAGCGAGAACACCGGGGAGCTGTTTTTT. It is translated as CASSENTGELFF.

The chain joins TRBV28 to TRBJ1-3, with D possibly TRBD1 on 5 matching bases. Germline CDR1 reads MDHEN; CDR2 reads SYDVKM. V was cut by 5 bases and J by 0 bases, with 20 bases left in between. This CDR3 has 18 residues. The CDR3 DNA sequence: TGTGCCAGCAGTCACCTTGCCCCTCAGGGAAACTCTGGAAACACCATATATTTT. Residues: CASSHLAPQGNSGNTIYF.

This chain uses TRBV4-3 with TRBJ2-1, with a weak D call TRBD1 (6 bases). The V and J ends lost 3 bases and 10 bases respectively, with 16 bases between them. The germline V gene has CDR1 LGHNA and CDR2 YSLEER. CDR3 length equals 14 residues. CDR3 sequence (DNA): TGCGCCAGCAGCCAGAACTACAGGGTCTGGGAGCAGTTCTTC. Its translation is CASSQNYRVWEQFF.

The CDR3 sequence: CASSQASRGQGWDTIYF. CDR3 nucleotides: TGTGCCAGCAGCCAAGCTAGCCGAGGACAGGGTTGGGACACCATATATTTT. The V and J genes are TRBV3-1 (or the pseudogene TRBV3-2) and TRBJ1-3; TRBD1 aligns across 8 bases. V was clipped by 1 base and J by 8 bases; unmatched bases: 13. The CDR3 loop spans 17 amino acids. CDR1 and CDR2 from the germline V gene are LGHDT and YNNKEL (reference sequence).

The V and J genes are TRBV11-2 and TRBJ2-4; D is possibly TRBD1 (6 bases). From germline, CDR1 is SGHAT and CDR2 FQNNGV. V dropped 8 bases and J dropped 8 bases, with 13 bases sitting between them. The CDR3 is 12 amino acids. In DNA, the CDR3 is TGTGCCAGCTCGCCGTCAGGGGACATTCAGTACTTC. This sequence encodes CASSPSGDIQYF.